Listed below are T cell receptor beta chains from one sample, sequenced in a study of T cell responses to AZD1222 COVID-19 vaccine. Clones were read by immunoSEQ multiplex PCR, and TCRdb kept only the in-frame ones, dropping some. The table has approximately 110,000 clones, 70% to 90% seen once. Sequenced material: peripheral blood, taken on day 0 of AZD1222 vaccination. Source of these receptors: an adult in good health. CDR3s include the opening cysteine and the closing phenylalanine or tryptophan. The D gene is left open where the match is weak. The size of a clone is reported for some rows only, either as once, few or many, or as a class for expanded clones.

D gene | clone size | J gene | V gene | CDR3 protein | CDR3 DNA
TRBD1 | - | TRBJ2-7 | TRBV19 | CASSLRGGSPYEQYF | TGTGCCAGTAGCCTGCGAGGGGGCAGCCCTTACGAGCAGTACTTC
- | - | TRBJ2-5 | TRBV15 | CATSKRALTQETQYF | TGTGCCACCAGCAAGAGGGCATTGACACAAGAGACCCAGTACTTC
- | - | TRBJ1-1 | TRBV28 | CASSTGGAGTEAFF | TGTGCCAGCAGTACCGGAGGGGCTGGCACTGAAGCTTTCTTT
TRBD1 | - | TRBJ1-2 | TRBV5-5 | CASSLGDSPNYGYTF | TGTGCCAGCAGCTTAGGGGACAGTCCTAACTATGGCTACACCTTC
- | - | TRBJ1-6 | TRBV2 | CASKIRGNSPLHF | TGTGCCAGCAAAATCAGGGGCAATTCACCCCTCCACTTT
TRBD1 | - | TRBJ2-7 | TRBV27 | CASRFRDRTSYEQYF | TGTGCCAGCAGATTTAGGGACAGGACATCCTACGAGCAGTACTTC
- | once | TRBJ2-2 | TRBV30 | CAWDRSGELFF | TGTGCCTGGGACCGCTCCGGGGAGCTGTTTTTT
- | once | TRBJ2-1 | TRBV19 | CASTSGRSYNEQFF | TGTGCCAGTACTTCTGGCCGCTCCTACAATGAGCAGTTCTTC
- | - | TRBJ1-2 | TRBV4-1 | CASSQGYLTTRGYTF | TGCGCCAGCAGCCAAGGGTACCTCACAACAAGGGGCTACACCTTC
TRBD2 | - | TRBJ2-2 | TRBV2 | CAGASGGGTGELFF | TGTGCCGGGGCCAGCGGGGGCGGCACCGGGGAGCTGTTTTTT
TRBD1 | - | TRBJ1-5 | TRBV19 | CASSLDRDPGPQHF | TGTGCCAGTAGTCTCGACAGGGACCCGGGTCCCCAGCATTTT